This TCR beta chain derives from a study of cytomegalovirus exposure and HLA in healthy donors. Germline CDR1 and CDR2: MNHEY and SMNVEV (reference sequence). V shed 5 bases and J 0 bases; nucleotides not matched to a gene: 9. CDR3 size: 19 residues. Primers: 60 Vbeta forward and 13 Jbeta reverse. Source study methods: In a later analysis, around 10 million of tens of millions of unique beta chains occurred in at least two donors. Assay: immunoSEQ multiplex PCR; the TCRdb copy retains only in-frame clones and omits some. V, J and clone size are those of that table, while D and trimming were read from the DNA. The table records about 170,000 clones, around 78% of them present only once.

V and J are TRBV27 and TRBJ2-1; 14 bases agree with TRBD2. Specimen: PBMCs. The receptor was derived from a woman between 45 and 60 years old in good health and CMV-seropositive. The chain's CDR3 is CASSATSGRDWSSYNEQFF. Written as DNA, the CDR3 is TGTGCCAGCAGTGCGACTAGCGGGAGGGACTGGAGCTCCTACAATGAGCAGTTCTTC.